This passage covers 3 T cell receptor beta chains from one sample sequenced in a study of CD8+CD57+ T cells in acquired aplastic anemia. CDR3 and TCR beta VDJ profiling relied on a genomic DNA template. TCRdb re-called the reads through MiXCR, storing one row per CDR3 protein. The sample records approximately 150,000 distinct CDR3 sequences, approximately 51% being singletons. CD8+CD57+ cell expansion, shown by flow cytometry, had occurred in the patients selected for sequencing. Sequences were obtained from sorted CD4+, CD8+, or CD8+CD57+ T cells (not recorded which) from PBMCs. These receptors were obtained from a human donor with aplastic anemia.

The J gene is TRBJ1-2, the V gene TRBV2; D unresolved. CDR1 and CDR2 from the germline V gene are SNHLY and FYNNEI. Trimming stripped 7 bases from V and 5 bases from J, with 14 bases between. The CDR3 is made up of 13 amino acids. The CDR3 protein is CASTWNSQYGYTF. The DNA of the CDR3 is TGTGCCAGCACATGGAACAGTCAGTATGGCTACACCTTC. The variable domain in full, with the rest retrieved from reference TRBV2 and TRBJ1-2, is EPEVTQTPSHQVTQMGQEVILRCVPISNHLYFYWYRQILGQKVEFLVSFYNNEISEKSEIFDDQFSVERPDGSNFTLKIRSTKLEDSAMYFCASTWNSQYGYTFGSGTRLTVV.

This chain joins TRBV15 and TRBJ2-5, with D possibly being TRBD1 (7 bases). Germline values: CDR1 LNHNV, CDR2 YYDKDF (reference sequence). With 1 base removed from V and 4 bases from J, the gap between germline ends came to 13 bases. The CDR3 covers 15 residues. In DNA form, the CDR3 reads TGTGCCACCAGCAGAGTGACAGGGAGGTTAGAGACCCAGTACTTC. This encodes CATSRVTGRLETQYF.

This clonotype was recorded many times. The chain combines TRBV20-1 with TRBJ2-3; TRBD2 matches 8 bases. CDR3 length equals 15 residues. Germline CDR1 is DFQATT and CDR2 is SNEGSKA (reference sequence). V shed 3 bases, J shed 6 bases, and the junction held 11 bases outside the gene matches. DNA for the CDR3: TGCAGTGCTAGTGTCGGGGGGGCCCCAACGGATACGCAGTATTTT. It encodes CSASVGGAPTDTQYF.